Reported below is one T cell receptor (beta chain). This clonotype occurred many times. The clone's antigen remains unknown. The sample holds no much larger clone one base away, and base qualities are not on file. This specimen comes from a study of glioma-infiltrating T cells (dated by TCRdb to about 2016). Regarding the complete study: TCR alpha- and beta-chain repertoires were sequenced from glioma tissue, non-neoplastic brain tissue and matched peripheral blood mononuclear cells. To gauge divergence between tissue and blood T-cell populations, every tissue-infiltrating repertoire was compared against the peripheral blood repertoire from the same patient. Three low-grade glioma patients, seven to nine primary glioblastoma patients, and three non-glioma patients who contributed non-neoplastic brain tissue made up the paired cohort. Here is what the overall study found, with its caveats: Very few CDR3 sequences were shared between tissue and blood, attributed to high CDR3 diversity and limited sampling. VJ-independent divergence between tissue and blood was found to be below expectation in non-neoplastic patients but above expectation in all gliomas, particularly low-grade gliomas. The group comparisons were based on small numbers of patients: three non-neoplastic, three low-grade glioma and roughly eight glioblastoma patients.

The V end gives up 8 bases and the J end 4 bases, leaving 5 bases in the junction not matched to a gene. The germline V gene (reference sequence) yields DFQATT for CDR1 and SNEGSKA for CDR2. The CDR3, from cysteine to phenylalanine, totals 12 residues. The read is trimmed to its CDR3 DNA, 36 bases read in frame from base 1. TCR alpha and beta CDR3 regions were amplified with the iRepertoire nested amplicon-rescue multiplex PCR (arm-PCR) platform from RNA. The input for one-step reverse transcription and amplification was about 85-400 ng of either tissue mRNA or PBMC total RNA. Following bead purification, Illumina adapters were added by a secondary multiplex PCR, and the libraries were gel-purified between 200 and 400 bp. Internal 6-nucleotide barcodes were carried by the libraries and were used for demultiplexing. Sequencing of libraries was performed on an Illumina MiSeq with 2x220 or 2x250 nucleotide paired-end reads. The authors' pipeline ran thus. Paired reads were merged with FLASH 1.2.11 and aligned to the GRCh37 human genome with BWA-MEM before extracting TRA and TRB reads. V and J assignment used an IMGT-derived reference of cassette sequences and CDR3 motifs that included pseudogenes. Reads were translated in three frames, and productive CDR3s were defined by a C…FGXG motif without stop codons. Unique combinations of V-J cassette pair and CDR3 amino acid sequence were defined as clonotypes. Reads were filtered by Hamming distance, with the threshold set by the sequence error rate of each sample in mapped regions. TCRdb reanalyzed the raw reads on its own, using fastp at Q25 for trimming and MiXCR for clone calling, and kept in-frame beta chains. Entries that share a CDR3 protein sequence are merged under the most common genes and DNA. These V and J calls derive from TCRdb rather than the authors' analysis. The sample table contains about 200,000 distinct CDR3 sequences; only one count was recorded for approximately 30% of them. The ten largest clones add up to 20% of the sample.

The sample was glioma tissue, nonneoplastic brain tissue, or PBMCs (not recorded which). Rearrangement joined TRBV20-1 to TRBJ2-5; TRBD2 agrees with 9 junctional bases. The sequence came from a human donor with low-grade glioma or glioblastoma, undergoing nonglioma brain surgery, or in good health (not recorded which). The CDR3 protein: CSLEAGGETQYF. Here is the DNA: TGCAGTCTGGAAGCGGGAGGAGAGACCCAGTACTTC.